What follows are 2 T cell receptor beta chains derived from one specimen sequenced in a study of CD8 T cells in ankylosing spondylitis. No antigen is known for these receptors. TCRdb fed the 5' RACE reads into MiXCR, producing one record per CDR3 protein. Here the sample spans 800,000 to 900,000 distinct CDR3 sequences, about 11% being singletons. Findings and limits, study-wide: One TCR beta motif, made up of several highly homologous variants, appeared characteristic of ankylosing spondylitis blood.

The sample consisted of blood, either unsorted or a sorted T cell fraction (not recorded which). The receptors originated from a male donor with ankylosing spondylitis.

The chain joins TRBV9 to TRBJ2-1; 8 bases agree with TRBD1. V shed 1 base and J 9 bases; nucleotides not matched to a gene: 3. The CDR3 length is 13 residues. Germline assignment: CDR1 SGDLS and CDR2 YYNGEE. CDR3 residues: CASSVTGQGEQFF. CDR3 in DNA: TGTGCCAGCAGCGTAACCGGACAGGGTGAGCAGTTCTTC.

The chain joins TRBV10-3 to TRBJ1-4; D not resolved. The CDR3 has 13 residues. Trimming stripped 3 bases from V and 5 bases from J, with 7 bases between. In germline, CDR1 is ENHRY, CDR2 SYGVKD. The CDR3 DNA reads as TGTGCCATCAGTGAAGGCTCAAATGAAAAACTGTTTTTT. It codes for CAISEGSNEKLFF.